The clone carrying this T cell receptor (beta chain) was seen a handful of times. As yet, its antigen is unknown. The record originates from a study of T cell clonality in common variable immunodeficiency. Most patients and controls had Caucasian heritage. For at least one year, all CVID subjects received replacement immunoglobulin. Sequencing input was equivalent genomic DNA from CVID and controls. TCRdb's table, derived via immunoSEQ multiplex PCR, lists solely in-frame clones and lacks some. Sampling found roughly 13,000 clones, none seen once. Overall study results and limits: CVID subjects showed higher TCRbeta clonality than healthy controls. Reportedly, TCR beta sequences from common variable immunodeficiency showed fewer deletions and N-nucleotide insertions.

The specimen was peripheral blood mononuclear cells. This clonotype was sampled from a human donor with common variable immunodeficiency.

The CDR3 reads CASSWDSYNEQFF. The sequenced CDR3 bases are TGTGCCAGTAGTTGGGACAGCTACAATGAG. The gene calls are TRBV19 and TRBJ2-1, with TRBD1 identical over 7 bases. Coverage ceases 3 residues before the CDR3 finishes, and the germline J gene fills in the end. Trimming at V came to 5 bases and at J to 3 bases, leaving 1 base not matched to a gene. This CDR3 is built from 13 residues. Germline loops: CDR1 LNHDA, CDR2 SQIVND (reference sequence). Based on the CDR3 plus reference TRBV19 and TRBJ2-1, the full variable domain is DGGITQSPKYLFRKEGQNVTLSCEQNLNHDAMYWYRQDPGQGLRLIYYSQIVNDFQKGDIAEGYSVSREKKESFPLTVTSAQKNPTAFYLCASSWDSYNEQFFGPGTRLTVL.